A single sample gave rise to the 26 T cell receptor beta chains below, sequenced in a study of response to subunit inactivated influenza vaccine (dated by TCRdb to about 2018). The library was generated by RT-PCR. Sequencing relied on an Illumina HiSeq 2500. Through fastp at Q25 and MiXCR, TCRdb rebuilt clones from the public reads, retaining in-frame beta chains. CDR3 protein sequences are deduplicated, and each keeps its most common genes and DNA. This sample holds some 850,000 distinct CDR3 sequences; about 18% were observed only once. The top ten clones comprise roughly a tenth of the sample. The sequences come from PBMCs from blood, collected roughly 5 days after vaccination. Source of these receptors: a man in his fifties who received an inactivated influenza vaccine. Donor details come from another sample of the same person, matched by shared clones.

The chain is built from TRBV6-1 and TRBJ1-5; D may be TRBD1 (5 bases). This CDR3 has 13 residues. The V end lost 6 bases, the J end lost 6 bases, and 12 bases lay between the germline ends. Germline-derived CDR1 and CDR2 are MNHNS and SASEGT. CDR3 nucleotide sequence: TGTGCCAGCAGCCCCAGGGCCGGTCAGCCCCAGCATTTT. Amino acids: CASSPRAGQPQHF.

CDR3 sequence: CSAAEWGRWSNQPQHF. CDR3 DNA: TGCAGTGCGGCTGAGTGGGGCAGGTGGAGCAATCAGCCCCAGCATTTT. The gene calls are TRBV20-1 and TRBJ1-5, with D perhaps matching TRBD1 (5 bases). Germline V gene lookup returns CDR1 DFQATT and CDR2 SNEGSKA (reference sequence). V was shortened by 6 bases and J by 1 base, with 19 bases between the two germline ends. The CDR3 runs to 16 residues.

A few counts support this clonotype. V usage is TRBV6-1 and J usage is TRBJ2-7; TRBD1 aligns across 8 bases. V shed 6 bases, J shed 2 bases, and the junction held 9 bases outside the gene matches. The germline V gene encodes CDR1 MNHNS and CDR2 SASEGT. The CDR3 is made up of 15 amino acids. Here the CDR3 reads CASSEKGQDAYEQYF. In DNA, the CDR3 is TGTGCCAGCAGCGAAAAGGGACAGGACGCCTACGAGCAGTACTTC.

There are a few counts of this clonotype. For the CDR3, the DNA is TGTGCCAGCAGCCGACTAGTATCGGATGAGCAGTTCTTC. Its translation is CASSRLVSDEQFF. The chain combines TRBV6-1 with TRBJ2-1, with D possibly being TRBD2 (6 bases). V lost 6 bases, J lost 8 bases, and 14 bases lay in between. The CDR3 contains 13 residues. Per the germline V gene, CDR1 is MNHNS and CDR2 is SASEGT.

The chain couples TRBV29-1 to TRBJ2-5, with 10 bases aligning to TRBD1. The CDR3 runs to 15 residues. Germline CDR1 and CDR2: SQVTM and ANQGSEA. V dropped 6 bases and J dropped 2; count of bases not matched to a gene: 9. CDR3 region: CSVSRDRGRQETQYF. CDR3 nucleotide sequence: TGCAGCGTGTCGCGGGACAGGGGTCGTCAAGAGACCCAGTACTTC.

The chain uses TRBV5-5 and TRBJ1-1; D unclear. CDR3 length equals 12 residues. Deletions cut 2 bases from V and 3 bases from J, with 5 bases between. Germline V lookup: CDR1 SGHKS, CDR2 YYEKEE (reference sequence). CDR3 nucleotides: TGTGCCAGCAGCTTATTGCACACTGAAGCTTTCTTT. Its translation: CASSLLHTEAFF.

V gene TRBV5-1 combines with J gene TRBJ2-7, with TRBD2 matching over 13 bases. J gave up 5 bases and V 7 bases, and 12 bases lay outside the gene matches. This CDR3 contains 16 residues. Germline assignment: CDR1 SGHRS and CDR2 YFSETQ. The CDR3 sequence is CASYTRGGTSGDEQYF. For the CDR3, the DNA is TGCGCCAGCTATACAAGGGGAGGGACTAGCGGGGACGAGCAGTACTTC.

This clonotype has only a few counts. The chain carries TRBV12-3 or TRBV12-4 and TRBJ2-1; the match to TRBD2 covers 12 bases. The CDR3 extends over 15 amino acids. The junction had 9 bases not matched to a gene; V was cut back by 6 bases and J by 9 bases. CDR3 coding DNA: TGTGCCAGCAGGCCTAGCGGGGGGGCCTCTGGTGAGCAGTTCTTC. It translates to CASRPSGGASGEQFF.

The sample holds a few counts of this clonotype. The chain links TRBV5-1 to TRBJ2-7; 11 nucleotides align to TRBD1. V shed 0 bases, J shed 3 bases, and the junction held 5 bases outside the gene matches. The V gene's germline CDR1 is SGHRS and CDR2 YFSETQ. This CDR3 contains 16 residues. For the CDR3, the DNA is TGCGCCAGCAGCTTGGGTGCCGGGACAGGGGGCTACGAGCAGTACTTC. Translating it yields CASSLGAGTGGYEQYF.

The V call is TRBV7-2, the J call TRBJ2-2; possible D gene TRBD1, 5 bases. This CDR3 has 17 residues. Trimming removed 4 bases at V and 4 bases at J, with 19 bases between. Germline CDR1 reads SGHTA; CDR2 reads FQGNSA. This CDR3 reads CASSSTPAGWSTGELFF. The CDR3 DNA reads TGTGCCAGCAGCTCGACTCCGGCAGGGTGGAGCACCGGGGAGCTGTTTTTT. Using reference TRBV7-2 and TRBJ2-2 for the parts outside the CDR3, the full variable domain is GAGVSQSPSNKVTEKGKDVELRCDPISGHTALYWYRQSLGQGLEFLIYFQGNSAPDKSGLPSDRFSAERTGGSVSTLTIQRTQQEDSAVYLCASSSTPAGWSTGELFFGEGSRLTVL.

This chain uses TRBV20-1 with TRBJ1-5, with TRBD1 matching over 11 bases. CDR3 length: 16 residues. Trimming took 3 bases from V and 3 from J; bases not matched to a gene: 7. CDR1 and CDR2 from the germline V gene are DFQATT and SNEGSKA (reference sequence). DNA of the CDR3: TGCAGTGCTAGGGTGTGGGACAGGGGGTCCAATCAGCCCCAGCATTTT. Its translation is CSARVWDRGSNQPQHF.

The J gene is TRBJ2-7, the V gene TRBV9; D tentatively reads TRBD1 or TRBD2 (5 bases each). Germline loops: CDR1 SGDLS, CDR2 YYNGEE. V was cut by 0 bases and J by 1 base, with 11 bases left in between. The CDR3 contains 15 residues. The CDR3 spells CASSVAGTASYEQYF. CDR3 nucleotide sequence: TGTGCCAGCAGCGTAGCTGGGACCGCTTCCTACGAGCAGTACTTC.

The chain couples TRBV28 to TRBJ2-7; D is perhaps TRBD2 (7 bases). CDR1 and CDR2 (germline): MDHEN, SYDVKM. The V and J ends lost 7 bases and 4 bases respectively, with 17 bases between them. CDR3 length equals 14 residues. The CDR3 DNA is TGTGCCAGCACCGGGGGGCAGGGGCATTACGAGCAGTACTTC. Its translation is CASTGGQGHYEQYF.

This clonotype appeared a few times. The genes are TRBV7-7 and TRBJ2-1; maybe TRBD1 (6 bases). This CDR3 comprises 14 residues. The V and J ends lost 5 bases and 4 bases respectively, with 12 bases between them. Germline V CDR1 and CDR2: SSHAT, FNYEAQ (reference sequence). CDR3 sequence: CASSPWTEYNEQFF. The DNA of the CDR3 is TGTGCCAGCAGCCCCTGGACAGAATACAATGAGCAGTTCTTC. The complete variable domain, with remaining parts taken from reference TRBV7-7 and TRBJ2-1, reads GAGVSQSPRYKVTKRGQDVTLRCDPISSHATLYWYQQALGQGPEFLTYFNYEAQPDKSGLPSDRFSAERPEGSISTLTIQRTEQRDSAMYRCASSPWTEYNEQFFGPGTRLTVL.

The chain carries TRBV7-2 and TRBJ2-1; 10 nucleotides line up with TRBD1. Germline-derived CDR1 and CDR2 are SGHTA and FQGNSA. This CDR3 spans 14 amino acids. V lost 5 bases, J lost 10 bases, and 8 bases stayed unmatched. Here the CDR3 reads CASSRPGTGVEQFF. The CDR3 DNA sequence: TGTGCCAGCAGCCGTCCCGGGACAGGGGTCGAGCAGTTCTTC.

This clonotype was seen only a few times. The rearrangement uses TRBV20-1 and TRBJ2-3; the match to TRBD2 covers 13 bases. This CDR3 has 15 amino acids. CDR1 and CDR2 (germline): DFQATT, SNEGSKA (reference sequence). J lost 5 bases, V lost 1 base, and 3 bases had no gene match. CDR3: CSARAGLAGLDTQYF. CDR3 bases: TGCAGTGCTAGAGCGGGACTAGCGGGATTAGATACGCAGTATTTT.

This clonotype is labeled as large. The chain combines TRBV5-1 with TRBJ2-7; D not resolved. CDR1 and CDR2 from the germline V gene are SGHRS and YFSETQ. This CDR3 has 10 residues. V was clipped by 7 bases and J by 1 base, with 3 bases between them. The CDR3 DNA reads as TGCGCCAGCGGATCCTACGAGCAGTACTTC. Translation gives CASGSYEQYF.

The chain uses TRBV5-5 and TRBJ2-2; D possibly corresponds to TRBD2 (5 bases). The CDR3 is 15 residues long. The germline gives CDR1 SGHKS, CDR2 YYEKEE (reference sequence). V was trimmed by 2 bases and J by 0 bases, leaving 8 bases between them. This chain's CDR3 is CASSFETTNTGELFF. The CDR3 bases are TGTGCCAGCAGCTTCGAGACTACGAACACCGGGGAGCTGTTTTTT.

The rearrangement joins TRBV12-3 or TRBV12-4 to TRBJ2-7; 7 bases line up with TRBD2. The CDR3 runs to 14 residues. J was trimmed by 4 bases and V by 6 bases; bases with no gene match: 9. The CDR3 nucleotides read TGTGCCAGCAGCTTCGGTGCGGGAGTTTACGAGCAGTACTTC. Amino acids: CASSFGAGVYEQYF.

The chain couples TRBV29-1 to TRBJ2-7, with unresolved D. The CDR3 is 10 residues long. Trimming shortened V by 7 bases and J by 3 bases, and 7 bases separated the two germline ends. CDR1 is SQVTM, CDR2 ANQGSEA, per germline. The CDR3 here is CSAVNYEQYF. DNA for the CDR3: TGCAGCGCCGTGAACTACGAGCAGTACTTC.

The rearrangement uses TRBV20-1 and TRBJ2-4, with a weak D call TRBD1 (6 bases). This CDR3 comprises 13 residues. From germline, CDR1 is DFQATT and CDR2 SNEGSKA (reference sequence). Trimming left V 4 bases short and J 8 bases short, with 15 bases between. The chain's CDR3 is CSAIRQGLDIQYF. CDR3 bases: TGCAGTGCTATTCGGCAGGGGCTGGACATTCAGTACTTC.

This chain links TRBV6-6 with TRBJ1-1; D ambiguous. The CDR3 runs to 13 residues. Germline V lookup: CDR1 MNHNY, CDR2 SVGAGI (reference sequence). Trimming shortened V by 8 bases and J by 1 base, and 11 bases separated the two germline ends. The CDR3 sequence is CASGPRGNTEAFF. The CDR3 nucleotides read TGTGCCAGCGGGCCCAGAGGGAACACTGAAGCTTTCTTT.

V gene TRBV6-2 or TRBV6-3 combines with J gene TRBJ2-1; D remains unclear. Per the germline V gene, CDR1 is MNHEY and CDR2 is SVGEGT. The CDR3 sequence is 12 residues long. V was shortened by 2 bases and J by 15 bases, with 14 bases between the two germline ends. In DNA, the CDR3 is TGTGCCAGCAGTTACGGAAACATGAGGTGGTTCTTC. This codes for CASSYGNMRWFF.

V is TRBV5-5 and J is TRBJ1-1; D remains unclear. The CDR3 totals 17 residues. Trimming removed 0 bases at V and 1 base at J, with 16 bases between. Looked up from germline, CDR1 is SGHKS and CDR2 is YYEKEE (reference sequence). The CDR3 loop reads CASSLAIRQVKNTEAFF. The CDR3, as DNA: TGTGCCAGCAGCTTGGCCATACGACAAGTTAAGAACACTGAAGCTTTCTTT.

CDR3 sequence (DNA): TGTGCCCGAAGGGGGTGGGGCACAGATACGCAGTATTTT. This encodes CARRGWGTDTQYF. This chain uses TRBV21-1 with TRBJ2-3; TRBD1, the table's D call, was not compared with the DNA. TRBV21-1 is given as a pseudogene. The CDR3 spans 13 residues.

This clonotype was observed a handful of times. The chain couples TRBV7-2 to TRBJ1-2; no firm D call. The V gene's germline CDR1 is SGHTA and CDR2 FQGNSA. With 1 base removed from V and 3 bases from J, the gap between germline ends came to 6 bases. The CDR3 runs 13 residues. CDR3 sequence: CASSLGLYYGYTF. The CDR3 region has the DNA TGTGCCAGCAGCTTAGGGCTCTACTATGGCTACACCTTC. The whole variable domain, remainder taken from reference TRBV7-2 and TRBJ1-2, is GAGVSQSPSNKVTEKGKDVELRCDPISGHTALYWYRQSLGQGLEFLIYFQGNSAPDKSGLPSDRFSAERTGGSVSTLTIQRTQQEDSAVYLCASSLGLYYGYTFGSGTRLTVV.